This paragraph reports one T cell receptor beta chain. TCRdb independently ran MiXCR on the RT-PCR reads; one entry per CDR3 protein. The top ten clones hold 9% to 12% of a sample with some 300,000 distinct CDR3 sequences, about 20% of them seen once. This entry comes from a study of response to subunit inactivated influenza vaccine. V lost 8 bases and J lost 5, with 10 bases in between. The CDR3 is 12 residues long. The specimen comprised PBMCs from blood, sampled less than 22 months after vaccination. This TCR derives from a man between 50 and 69 years old who received an inactivated influenza vaccine. This rearrangement joins TRBV12-3 or TRBV12-4 to TRBJ2-4; D not certain. The CDR3 sequence is CASGFGENIQYF. The CDR3, as DNA: TGTGCCAGCGGATTTGGGGAAAACATTCAGTACTTC.